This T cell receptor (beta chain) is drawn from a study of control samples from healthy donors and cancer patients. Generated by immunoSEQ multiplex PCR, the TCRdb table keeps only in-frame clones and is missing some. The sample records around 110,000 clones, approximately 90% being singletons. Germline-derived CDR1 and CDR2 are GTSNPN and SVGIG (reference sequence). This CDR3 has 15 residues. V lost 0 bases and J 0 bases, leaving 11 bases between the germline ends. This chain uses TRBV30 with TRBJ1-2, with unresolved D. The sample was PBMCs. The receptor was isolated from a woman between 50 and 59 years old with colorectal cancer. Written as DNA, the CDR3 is TGTGCCTGGAGTGTTTCCGGAGTCGCTAACTATGGCTACACCTTC. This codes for CAWSVSGVANYGYTF.